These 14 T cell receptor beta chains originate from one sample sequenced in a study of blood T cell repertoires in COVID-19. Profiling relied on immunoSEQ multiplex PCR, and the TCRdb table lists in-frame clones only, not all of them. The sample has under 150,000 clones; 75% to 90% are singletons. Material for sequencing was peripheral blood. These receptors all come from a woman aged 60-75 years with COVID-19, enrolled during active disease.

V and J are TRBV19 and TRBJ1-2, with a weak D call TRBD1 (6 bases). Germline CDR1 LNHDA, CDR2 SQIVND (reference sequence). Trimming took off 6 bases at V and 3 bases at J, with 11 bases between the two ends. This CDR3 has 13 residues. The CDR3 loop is CASRGQRDYGYTF. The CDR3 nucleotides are TGTGCCAGTAGAGGACAGAGAGACTATGGCTACACCTTC. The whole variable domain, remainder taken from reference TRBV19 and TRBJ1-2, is DGGITQSPKYLFRKEGQNVTLSCEQNLNHDAMYWYRQDPGQGLRLIYYSQIVNDFQKGDIAEGYSVSREKKESFPLTVTSAQKNPTAFYLCASRGQRDYGYTFGSGTRLTVV.

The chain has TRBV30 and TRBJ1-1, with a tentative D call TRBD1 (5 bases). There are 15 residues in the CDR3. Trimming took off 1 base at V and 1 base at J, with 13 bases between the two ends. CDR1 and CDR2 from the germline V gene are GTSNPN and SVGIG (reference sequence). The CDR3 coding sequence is TGTGCCTGGAGTGGTCTTTTCGGGGGGAACACTGAAGCTTTCTTT. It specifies CAWSGLFGGNTEAFF.

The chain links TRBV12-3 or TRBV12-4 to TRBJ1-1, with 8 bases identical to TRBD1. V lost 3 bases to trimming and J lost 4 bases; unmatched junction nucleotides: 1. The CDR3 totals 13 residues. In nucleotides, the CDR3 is TGTGCCAGCAGTTTCGACAGGGGCACTGAAGCTTTCTTT. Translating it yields CASSFDRGTEAFF.

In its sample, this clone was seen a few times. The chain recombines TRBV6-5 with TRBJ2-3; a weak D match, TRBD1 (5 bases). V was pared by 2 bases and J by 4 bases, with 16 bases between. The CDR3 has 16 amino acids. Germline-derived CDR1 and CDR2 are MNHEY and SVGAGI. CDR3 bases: TGTGCCAGCAGTTACGGGCGTCAGGGTATTGCAGATACGCAGTATTTT. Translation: CASSYGRQGIADTQYF.

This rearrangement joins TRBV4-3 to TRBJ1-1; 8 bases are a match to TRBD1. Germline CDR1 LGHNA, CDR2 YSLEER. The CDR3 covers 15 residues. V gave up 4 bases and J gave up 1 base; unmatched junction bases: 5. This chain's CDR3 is CASSPGTGKNTEAFF. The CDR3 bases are TGCGCCAGCAGCCCAGGGACAGGTAAGAACACTGAAGCTTTCTTT.

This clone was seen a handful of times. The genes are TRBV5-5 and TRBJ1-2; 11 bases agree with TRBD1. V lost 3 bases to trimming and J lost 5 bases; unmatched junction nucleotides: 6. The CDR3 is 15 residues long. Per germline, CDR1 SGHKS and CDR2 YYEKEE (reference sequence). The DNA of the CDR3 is TGTGCCAGCAGCTACCGGACAGGGGGCGAGTATGGCTACACCTTC. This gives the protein CASSYRTGGEYGYTF.

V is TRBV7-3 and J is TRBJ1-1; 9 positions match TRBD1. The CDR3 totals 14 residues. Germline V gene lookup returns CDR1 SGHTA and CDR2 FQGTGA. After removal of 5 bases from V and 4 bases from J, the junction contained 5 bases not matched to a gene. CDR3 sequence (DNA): TGTGCCAGCAGCCCACAGGGGGCAAGCACTGAAGCTTTCTTT. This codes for CASSPQGASTEAFF.

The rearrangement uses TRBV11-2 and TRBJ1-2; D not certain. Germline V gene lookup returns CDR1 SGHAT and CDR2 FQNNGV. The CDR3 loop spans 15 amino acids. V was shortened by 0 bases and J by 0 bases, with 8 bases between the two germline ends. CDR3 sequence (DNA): TGTGCCAGCAGCTTAGATAGTTTAGCTAACTATGGCTACACCTTC. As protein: CASSLDSLANYGYTF.

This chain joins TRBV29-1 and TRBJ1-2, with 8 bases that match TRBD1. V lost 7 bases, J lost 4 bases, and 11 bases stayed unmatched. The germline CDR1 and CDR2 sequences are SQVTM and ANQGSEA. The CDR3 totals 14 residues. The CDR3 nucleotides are TGCAGCGCGAGGACAGGGATGTATATCTATGGCTACACCTTC. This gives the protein CSARTGMYIYGYTF.

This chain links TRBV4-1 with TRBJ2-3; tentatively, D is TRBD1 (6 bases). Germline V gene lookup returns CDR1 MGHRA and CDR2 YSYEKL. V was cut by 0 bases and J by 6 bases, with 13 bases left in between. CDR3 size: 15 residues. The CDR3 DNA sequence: TGCGCCAGCAGCCAAGAGTCAAGCCAGGGGGATACGCAGTATTTT. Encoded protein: CASSQESSQGDTQYF.

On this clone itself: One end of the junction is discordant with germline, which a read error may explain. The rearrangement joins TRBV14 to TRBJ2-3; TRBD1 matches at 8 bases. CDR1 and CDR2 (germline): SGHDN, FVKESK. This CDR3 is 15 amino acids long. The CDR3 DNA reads TGTGCCAGCAGTCAAGACAGGGGAGAGATAGATACGCAGTATTTT. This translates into CASSQDRGEIDTQYF.

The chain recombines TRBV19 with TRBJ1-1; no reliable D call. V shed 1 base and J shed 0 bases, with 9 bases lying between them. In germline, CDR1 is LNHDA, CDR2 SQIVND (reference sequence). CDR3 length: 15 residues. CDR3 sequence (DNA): TGTGCCAGTAGTATAGGTACAGTTATGAACACTGAAGCTTTCTTT. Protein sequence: CASSIGTVMNTEAFF.

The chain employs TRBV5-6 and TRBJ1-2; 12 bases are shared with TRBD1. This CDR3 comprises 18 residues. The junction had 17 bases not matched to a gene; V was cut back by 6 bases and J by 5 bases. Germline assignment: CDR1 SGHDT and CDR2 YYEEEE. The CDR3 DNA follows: TGTGCCAGCAACTCCGAGGGACAGGGGGCGCCCCGCTATTATGGCTACACCTTC. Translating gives CASNSEGQGAPRYYGYTF.

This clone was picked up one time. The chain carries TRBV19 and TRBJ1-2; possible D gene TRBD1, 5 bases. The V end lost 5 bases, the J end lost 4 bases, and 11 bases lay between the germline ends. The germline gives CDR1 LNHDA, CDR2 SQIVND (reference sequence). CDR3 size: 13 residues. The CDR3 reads CASSLKGLYGYTF. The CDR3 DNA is TGTGCCAGTAGTTTAAAGGGGCTCTATGGCTACACCTTC.